The rows below give T cell receptor beta chains drawn from one sample of a study of blood T cell repertoires in COVID-19. Using immunoSEQ multiplex PCR, the repertoire was profiled, and TCRdb retains in-frame clones only, with some absent. The repertoire consists of about 76,000 clones, with around 85% occurring once and the leading ten covering 9% to 15%. Sequences were obtained from peripheral blood. These receptors all stem from a human donor in a cohort sampled during active COVID-19. CDR3s include the opening cysteine and the closing phenylalanine or tryptophan. D genes are given only for firm matches. Not every row has a clone size; where given, it reads once, few, many or a size class.

v_call: TRBV2
clone_size: NA
d_call: TRBD1
j_call: TRBJ2-3
cdr3_nt: TGTGCCAGCAGGGCCAGGGGGACCATTCAATATTACGCCACAGATACGCAGTATTTT
cdr3_aa: CASRARGTIQYYATDTQYF

v_call: TRBV2
clone_size: NA
d_call: TRBD1
j_call: TRBJ1-5
cdr3_nt: TGTGCCAGCAGTGCACAGGGGGCCCAGCCCCAGCATTTT
cdr3_aa: CASSAQGAQPQHF

v_call: TRBV5-4
clone_size: NA
d_call: NA
j_call: TRBJ2-3
cdr3_nt: TGTGCCAGCAGCTTGACTCCGAGTTCAGATACGCAGTATTTT
cdr3_aa: CASSLTPSSDTQYF

v_call: TRBV19
clone_size: once
d_call: NA
j_call: TRBJ2-7
cdr3_nt: TGTGCCAGTAGTATCGGGCAGGGAATATACGAGCAGTACTTC
cdr3_aa: CASSIGQGIYEQYF

v_call: TRBV21-1
clone_size: NA
d_call: NA
j_call: TRBJ2-4
cdr3_nt: TGTGCCAGCAGCAAAGGGTGGGGACAGGGGTGGAACATTCAGTACTTC
cdr3_aa: CASSKGWGQGWNIQYF

v_call: TRBV9
clone_size: NA
d_call: NA
j_call: TRBJ2-1
cdr3_nt: TGTGCCAGCAGCGTAGCACCCGGGGTTTATGAGCAGTTCTTC
cdr3_aa: CASSVAPGVYEQFF

v_call: TRBV5-8
clone_size: NA
d_call: NA
j_call: TRBJ1-2
cdr3_nt: TGTGCCAGCAGCCCACGTGGGGTTGGGAGCGGAAACTATGGCTACACCTTC
cdr3_aa: CASSPRGVGSGNYGYTF

v_call: TRBV19
clone_size: NA
d_call: NA
j_call: TRBJ1-1
cdr3_nt: TGTGCCAGTAGTCTGGGAGGCCGGAACACTGAAGCTTTCTTT
cdr3_aa: CASSLGGRNTEAFF

v_call: TRBV27
clone_size: NA
d_call: TRBD2
j_call: TRBJ2-1
cdr3_nt: TGTGCCAGCAACCCCCTTAGAGCGGGGGGGCCTGATGAGCAGTTCTTC
cdr3_aa: CASNPLRAGGPDEQFF

v_call: TRBV18
clone_size: NA
d_call: TRBD1
j_call: TRBJ1-3
cdr3_nt: TGTGCCAGCTCACGCGGACAGGCGGGTGGAAACACCATATATTTT
cdr3_aa: CASSRGQAGGNTIYF

v_call: TRBV6-1
clone_size: NA
d_call: TRBD1
j_call: TRBJ1-6
cdr3_nt: TGTGCCAGCAGTGAAGTAAATCTCGGACAGGCGTTCTCCTATAATTCACCCCTCCACTTT
cdr3_aa: CASSEVNLGQAFSYNSPLHF

v_call: TRBV3-1/TRBV3-2
clone_size: NA
d_call: NA
j_call: TRBJ2-2
cdr3_nt: TGTGCCAGCAGCTTTGTTCGGGGCACCGGGGAGCTGTTTTTT
cdr3_aa: CASSFVRGTGELFF

v_call: TRBV19
clone_size: NA
d_call: NA
j_call: TRBJ1-5
cdr3_nt: TGTGCCAGTCAAAGCCCTCTCTACCGGGACTCTTATAGCAATCAGCCCCAGCATTTT
cdr3_aa: CASQSPLYRDSYSNQPQHF

v_call: TRBV30
clone_size: NA
d_call: NA
j_call: TRBJ1-2
cdr3_nt: TGTGCCTGGAGGCGCCCCCGCATGGACAGAACATATGGCTACACCTTC
cdr3_aa: CAWRRPRMDRTYGYTF

v_call: TRBV6-5
clone_size: NA
d_call: NA
j_call: TRBJ2-1
cdr3_nt: TGTGCCAGCCGGGGGAACCGGGACTCCTACAATGAGCAGTTCTTC
cdr3_aa: CASRGNRDSYNEQFF

v_call: TRBV30
clone_size: NA
d_call: TRBD2
j_call: TRBJ2-7
cdr3_nt: TGTGCCTGGAGTGTTAGCGGGGGGGGACAGTACTTC
cdr3_aa: CAWSVSGGGQYF

v_call: TRBV10-3
clone_size: NA
d_call: NA
j_call: TRBJ2-1
cdr3_nt: TGTGCCATCAGTGAAGAAGGGGGGGAGGGATACAATGAGCAGTTCTTC
cdr3_aa: CAISEEGGEGYNEQFF

v_call: TRBV5-6
clone_size: NA
d_call: TRBD1
j_call: TRBJ2-1
cdr3_nt: TGTGCCAGCACAGGGACAGGGGACAATGAGCAGTTCTTC
cdr3_aa: CASTGTGDNEQFF

v_call: TRBV27
clone_size: NA
d_call: NA
j_call: TRBJ2-7
cdr3_nt: TGTGCCAGCAGTCTCCCATCTGACAGCTCCTACGAGCAGTACTTC
cdr3_aa: CASSLPSDSSYEQYF

v_call: TRBV5-5
clone_size: NA
d_call: NA
j_call: TRBJ2-2
cdr3_nt: TGTGCCAGCAGCTTGGAAGCCCTGAACACCGGGGAGCTGTTTTTT
cdr3_aa: CASSLEALNTGELFF

v_call: TRBV4-1
clone_size: few
d_call: TRBD2
j_call: TRBJ2-5
cdr3_nt: TGCGCCAGCAGCCGGGGAAGCGGGGGGGGACAAGAGACCCAGTACTTC
cdr3_aa: CASSRGSGGGQETQYF

v_call: TRBV25-1
clone_size: NA
d_call: TRBD1
j_call: TRBJ2-6
cdr3_nt: TGTGCCAGCAGGGAACAGGGGAGTGGGGCCAACGTCCTGACTTTC
cdr3_aa: CASREQGSGANVLTF

v_call: TRBV5-1
clone_size: NA
d_call: TRBD1
j_call: TRBJ2-5
cdr3_nt: TGCGCCAGCAGCCCGGGACAGGGGGTTGGATCGGTTCAAGAGACCCAGTACTTC
cdr3_aa: CASSPGQGVGSVQETQYF

v_call: TRBV19
clone_size: NA
d_call: NA
j_call: TRBJ2-3
cdr3_nt: TGTGCCAGTAAGGGGGGGCCCAGCACAGATACGCAGTATTTT
cdr3_aa: CASKGGPSTDTQYF

v_call: TRBV30
clone_size: NA
d_call: TRBD1
j_call: TRBJ1-6
cdr3_nt: TGTGCCTGGAGGCTTCGACAGGGCAACTCACCCCTCCACTTT
cdr3_aa: CAWRLRQGNSPLHF

v_call: TRBV6-6
clone_size: NA
d_call: TRBD2
j_call: TRBJ2-7
cdr3_nt: TGTGCCAGCAGTTACGCGGGGGGCCCTCTCTACGAGCAGTACTTC
cdr3_aa: CASSYAGGPLYEQYF

v_call: TRBV2
clone_size: NA
d_call: TRBD1
j_call: TRBJ1-5
cdr3_nt: TGTGCCAGCAGTGAAGTTGAGACAGGGGTCAATCAGCCCCAGCATTTT
cdr3_aa: CASSEVETGVNQPQHF

v_call: TRBV7-9
clone_size: few
d_call: TRBD1
j_call: TRBJ1-4
cdr3_nt: TGTGCCAGCAGCTTACGTGGGGACAGGGACGAAAAACTGTTTTTT
cdr3_aa: CASSLRGDRDEKLFF

v_call: TRBV5-4
clone_size: NA
d_call: NA
j_call: TRBJ1-5
cdr3_nt: TGTGCCAGCAGCTTATTGGACAGTGATCAGCCCCAGCATTTT
cdr3_aa: CASSLLDSDQPQHF

v_call: TRBV13
clone_size: NA
d_call: NA
j_call: TRBJ2-3
cdr3_nt: TGTGCCAGCAGCTATCTACGGACAGATACGCAGTATTTT
cdr3_aa: CASSYLRTDTQYF

v_call: TRBV7-2
clone_size: NA
d_call: NA
j_call: TRBJ1-4
cdr3_nt: TGTGCCAGCCAACGGGGAACAACTAATGAAAAACTGTTTTTT
cdr3_aa: CASQRGTTNEKLFF

v_call: TRBV11-2
clone_size: NA
d_call: NA
j_call: TRBJ1-1
cdr3_nt: TGTGCCAGCAGCTTAGCCCCCCTACAGGGTGGGGACACTGAAGCTTTCTTT
cdr3_aa: CASSLAPLQGGDTEAFF

v_call: TRBV5-6
clone_size: few
d_call: NA
j_call: TRBJ2-2
cdr3_nt: TGTGCCAGCAGCTTGTTGGGGCCCAACACCGGGGAGCTGTTTTTT
cdr3_aa: CASSLLGPNTGELFF

v_call: TRBV4-1
clone_size: NA
d_call: TRBD1
j_call: TRBJ1-1
cdr3_nt: TGCGCCAGCAGCCTGGACAGGGCTACTGAAGCTTTCTTT
cdr3_aa: CASSLDRATEAFF

v_call: TRBV7-9
clone_size: NA
d_call: NA
j_call: TRBJ2-3
cdr3_nt: TGTGCCAGCCTCCCCATACTAGAGGATTTGGCAGATACGCAGTATTTT
cdr3_aa: CASLPILEDLADTQYF

v_call: TRBV6-2/TRBV6-3
clone_size: NA
d_call: NA
j_call: TRBJ1-2
cdr3_nt: TGTGCCAGCAGTTACACGGGTAACTATGGCTACACCTTC
cdr3_aa: CASSYTGNYGYTF

v_call: TRBV18
clone_size: NA
d_call: TRBD1
j_call: TRBJ2-7
cdr3_nt: TGTGCCAGCTCACCGCAGACCGCCGGGACAGGGGCCTACGAGCAGTACTTC
cdr3_aa: CASSPQTAGTGAYEQYF

v_call: TRBV24-1
clone_size: once
d_call: TRBD1
j_call: TRBJ2-1
cdr3_nt: TGTGCCACCAGCGGGACAGACGAGGCCAATGAGCAGTTCTTC
cdr3_aa: CATSGTDEANEQFF

v_call: TRBV2
clone_size: NA
d_call: TRBD1
j_call: TRBJ2-1
cdr3_nt: TGTGCCAGCAGTGAAACAGGGGATTACAATGAGCAGTTCTTC
cdr3_aa: CASSETGDYNEQFF

v_call: TRBV4-1
clone_size: NA
d_call: TRBD1
j_call: TRBJ1-6
cdr3_nt: TGCGCCAGCAGCCCTACAGGGGCAGGATATAATTCACCCCTCCACTTT
cdr3_aa: CASSPTGAGYNSPLHF

v_call: TRBV5-4
clone_size: NA
d_call: TRBD1
j_call: TRBJ1-3
cdr3_nt: TGTGCCAGCAGCGCCGAGACAGGGTCTCCGAACACCATATATTTT
cdr3_aa: CASSAETGSPNTIYF

v_call: TRBV30
clone_size: NA
d_call: NA
j_call: TRBJ2-5
cdr3_nt: TGTGCCTGGAGCCGGTCAGGCCAAGAGACCCAGTACTTC
cdr3_aa: CAWSRSGQETQYF

v_call: TRBV3-1/TRBV3-2
clone_size: NA
d_call: NA
j_call: TRBJ2-5
cdr3_nt: TGTGCCAGCAGCCACAGGGAGACCCAGTACTTC
cdr3_aa: CASSHRETQYF

v_call: TRBV19
clone_size: once
d_call: TRBD1
j_call: TRBJ1-2
cdr3_nt: TGTGCCAGTAGTACACAGTTTACACAGGGGGACTATGGCTACACCTTC
cdr3_aa: CASSTQFTQGDYGYTF

v_call: TRBV6-2/TRBV6-3
clone_size: NA
d_call: TRBD1
j_call: TRBJ2-5
cdr3_nt: TGTGCCAGCAGTTGGGACAGGAAAGAGACCCAGTACTTC
cdr3_aa: CASSWDRKETQYF

v_call: TRBV28
clone_size: NA
d_call: NA
j_call: TRBJ1-2
cdr3_nt: TGTGCCAGCAGTTTAGGACAAAGATTGGGACTGGGCACCTTC
cdr3_aa: CASSLGQRLGLGTF

v_call: TRBV5-1
clone_size: NA
d_call: NA
j_call: TRBJ1-5
cdr3_nt: TGCGCCAGCAGCTTGGAAGGGGTTGCCAATCAGCCCCAGCATTTT
cdr3_aa: CASSLEGVANQPQHF

v_call: TRBV20-1
clone_size: once
d_call: NA
j_call: TRBJ2-7
cdr3_nt: TGCAGTGCTAGTGAGGGGCGCCTTGCCGAGCAGTACTTC
cdr3_aa: CSASEGRLAEQYF

v_call: TRBV4-1
clone_size: NA
d_call: TRBD1
j_call: TRBJ1-1
cdr3_nt: TGCGCCAGCAGCCAAGAGGGCATACAGGGGGCCTCGATGACTGAAGCTTTCTTT
cdr3_aa: CASSQEGIQGASMTEAFF

v_call: TRBV15
clone_size: NA
d_call: NA
j_call: TRBJ2-5
cdr3_nt: TGTGCCACCAGCAGGATCCCTCTCAGCGGCCAAGAGACCCAGTACTTC
cdr3_aa: CATSRIPLSGQETQYF

v_call: TRBV29-1
clone_size: NA
d_call: TRBD2
j_call: TRBJ2-5
cdr3_nt: TGCAGCGTTGGACTAGCGGGGGGCCAAGAGACCCAGTACTTC
cdr3_aa: CSVGLAGGQETQYF

v_call: TRBV6-5
clone_size: NA
d_call: NA
j_call: TRBJ1-2
cdr3_nt: TGTGCCAGCAGTCCCACAGGGAACTATGGCTACACCTTC
cdr3_aa: CASSPTGNYGYTF